The 27 T cell receptor beta chains reported below all come from one sample, sequenced in a study of blood T cell repertoires in COVID-19. Sequencing used immunoSEQ multiplex PCR; TCRdb keeps in-frame clones, though not all of them. The sample yields 270,000 or so clones, 86% seen once. Sequencing was performed on peripheral blood. The receptors originated from a woman aged 25 to 39 with COVID-19, enrolled during active disease.

The chain employs TRBV14 and TRBJ2-5; 15 bases align to TRBD2. The CDR3 consists of 18 residues. Germline lookup yields CDR1 SGHDN and CDR2 FVKESK. Trimming at V came to 6 bases and at J to 2 bases, leaving 10 bases not matched to a gene. CDR3 sequence: CASSRGLAGGPLQETQYF. CDR3 coding DNA: TGTGCCAGCAGTCGGGGACTAGCGGGGGGTCCACTTCAAGAGACCCAGTACTTC. The variable domain in full, completed from reference TRBV14 and TRBJ2-5, reads EAGVTQFPSHSVIEKGQTVTLRCDPISGHDNLYWYRRVMGKEIKFLLHFVKESKQDESGMPNNRFLAERTGGTYSTLKVQPAELEDSGVYFCASSRGLAGGPLQETQYFGPGTRLLVL.

The J gene is TRBJ1-4, the V gene TRBV6-4; D unresolved. There are 15 residues in the CDR3. V was cut by 5 bases and J by 2 bases, with 12 bases left in between. The germline V gene has CDR1 MRHNA and CDR2 SNTAGT. The CDR3 loop reads CASSRTGRTNEKLFF. CDR3 nucleotide sequence: TGTGCCAGCAGTAGGACGGGGAGGACTAATGAAAAACTGTTTTTT.

CDR3 in amino acids: CASSQDPSTDTQYF. CDR3 nucleotide sequence: TGCGCCAGCAGCCAAGACCCTAGCACAGATACGCAGTATTTT. This sequence joins TRBV4-1 and TRBJ2-3; D ambiguous. V lost 0 bases, J lost 0 bases, and 4 bases lay in between. Per the germline V gene, CDR1 is MGHRA and CDR2 is YSYEKL. The CDR3 runs 14 residues.

The gene calls are TRBV27 and TRBJ1-2; the match to TRBD1 covers 9 bases. Germline CDR1 MNHEY, CDR2 SMNVEV (reference sequence). The CDR3 covers 14 residues. The V gene end was trimmed by 3 bases and the J gene end by 5 bases; junction bases not matched to a gene: 4. In DNA form, the CDR3 reads TGTGCCAGCAGTTTGGACAGGGGTGTATATGGCTACACCTTC. It yields the protein CASSLDRGVYGYTF.

CDR3 residues: CSVEGGGLDYGYTF. In nucleotides, the CDR3 is TGCAGCGTTGAAGGGGGGGGGCTCGACTATGGCTACACCTTC. The chain uses TRBV29-1 and TRBJ1-2; D is possibly TRBD1 (6 bases). Germline loops: CDR1 SQVTM, CDR2 ANQGSEA. The CDR3 has 14 residues. Trimming removed 1 base at V and 3 bases at J, with 12 bases between.

The CDR3, as DNA: TGTGCCAGCAGCCACGCGCAGACAGCCATCTCTGGAAACACCATATATTTT. Translating gives CASSHAQTAISGNTIYF. The rearrangement joins TRBV3-1 (or the pseudogene TRBV3-2) to TRBJ1-3; D might be TRBD1 (5 bases). Looked up from germline, CDR1 is LGHDT and CDR2 is YNNKEL (reference sequence). The CDR3 contains 17 residues. Trimming stripped 3 bases from V and 0 bases from J, with 15 bases between.

The chain employs TRBV4-1 and TRBJ1-5, with D unclear. From germline, CDR1 is MGHRA and CDR2 YSYEKL. This CDR3 spans 15 amino acids. V was clipped by 3 bases and J by 1 base, with 10 bases between them. For the CDR3, the DNA is TGCGCCAGCAGCCAGGGCCAGCTAAGCAATCAGCCCCAGCATTTT. Its translation: CASSQGQLSNQPQHF.

V usage is TRBV21-1 and J usage is TRBJ2-7; the DNA was not used to check the table's D call, TRBD2. TRBV21-1 has pseudogene status. CDR3 length: 17 amino acids. The CDR3 loop is CASSKSRPTLFTYEQYF. The CDR3 region has the DNA TGTGCCAGCAGCAAATCTAGACCTACATTATTTACCTACGAGCAGTACTTC.

The rearrangement links TRBV6-5 to TRBJ1-1; D possibly corresponds to TRBD1 (6 bases). Trimming took off 0 bases at V and 5 bases at J, with 16 bases between the two ends. From germline, CDR1 is MNHEY and CDR2 SVGAGI. The CDR3 is made up of 16 amino acids. The CDR3 sequence: CASSYSIAGAGTEAFF. The DNA for the CDR3 is TGTGCCAGCAGTTACTCGATCGCAGGGGCCGGGACTGAAGCTTTCTTT.

The gene calls are TRBV27 and TRBJ2-7, with TRBD1 matching over 8 bases. Germline trimming cut 2 bases from V and 4 bases from J; bases unmatched to any gene: 13. Germline V CDR1 and CDR2: MNHEY, SMNVEV (reference sequence). CDR3 length: 17 residues. For the CDR3, the DNA is TGTGCCAGCAGTTTAGGCGACCCACCGACAGGGGCGTACGAGCAGTACTTC. This gives the protein CASSLGDPPTGAYEQYF.

The chain links TRBV24-1 to TRBJ2-3; a possible D gene is TRBD2 (7 bases). V dropped 10 bases and J dropped 2 bases, with 12 bases sitting between them. Germline values: CDR1 KGHDR, CDR2 SFDVKD. CDR3 length: 13 amino acids. CDR3 region: CATGGANTDTQYF. The CDR3 nucleotides are TGTGCCACGGGGGGGGCAAACACAGATACGCAGTATTTT.

The CDR3 coding sequence is TGTGCCAGCAGTTCCCGGGACACTGGATACTATGGCTACACCTTC. Amino acid sequence: CASSSRDTGYYGYTF. The chain carries TRBV28 and TRBJ1-2; possibly TRBD1 for D (6 bases). Trimming shortened V by 4 bases and J by 3 bases, and 15 bases separated the two germline ends. Germline V gene lookup returns CDR1 MDHEN and CDR2 SYDVKM. The CDR3 has 15 amino acids.

A note on this clone: This same CDR3 is encoded by further DNA sequences in the sample. V is TRBV18 and J is TRBJ1-2; unclear D gene. Between the trimmed V and J ends, which lost 3 bases and 6 bases, there was a span of 8 bases. Germline loops: CDR1 KGHSH, CDR2 LQKENI. This CDR3 has 12 residues. Here the CDR3 DNA reads TGTGCCAGCTCACCCGGCGGAGATGGCTACACCTTC. This codes for CASSPGGDGYTF.

The V call is TRBV2, the J call TRBJ1-1, with 7 positions matching TRBD1. The CDR3 runs to 15 residues. With 1 base clipped from V and 0 bases from J, the junction kept 2 bases outside the gene matches. Germline V gives CDR1 SNHLY, CDR2 FYNNEI. For the CDR3, the DNA is TGTGCCAGCAGTGAAGGGACAGGTCTGAACACTGAAGCTTTCTTT. Its translation is CASSEGTGLNTEAFF.

The gene calls are TRBV5-4 and TRBJ1-4; a possible D gene is TRBD1 (6 bases). CDR3 length: 13 residues. V lost 4 bases, J lost 8 bases, and 12 bases lay in between. Germline V gene sequence: CDR1 SGHNT, CDR2 YYREEE (reference sequence). Here the CDR3 reads CASSPAQGEKLFF. For the CDR3, the DNA is TGTGCCAGCAGCCCCGCACAGGGAGAAAAACTGTTTTTT. Looking up the rest from reference TRBV5-4 and TRBJ1-4 gives the full variable domain: ETGVTQSPTHLIKTRGQQVTLRCSSQSGHNTVSWYQQALGQGPQFIFQYYREEENGRGNFPPRFSGLQFPNYSSELNVNALELDDSALYLCASSPAQGEKLFFGSGTQLSVL.

The gene calls are TRBV6-5 and TRBJ1-1, with D uncertain. The germline V gene encodes CDR1 MNHEY and CDR2 SVGAGI. Trimming took 5 bases from V and 3 from J, leaving 10 bases between them. This CDR3 region has 13 residues. The CDR3 DNA reads as TGTGCCAGCAGTACCCGGCGGGACACTGAAGCTTTCTTT. Residues: CASSTRRDTEAFF.

J is TRBJ2-5 and V is TRBV4-1, with D tentatively TRBD2 (7 bases). CDR1 MGHRA and CDR2 YSYEKL come from the germline V gene. V was trimmed by 2 bases and J by 5 bases, leaving 12 bases between them. The CDR3 is 14 residues long. The DNA for the CDR3 is TGCGCCAGCAGCCAACCGGGGGGCGGGGAGACCCAGTACTTC. It specifies CASSQPGGGETQYF.

The genes are TRBV4-1 and TRBJ2-5, with 12 bases fitting TRBD2. CDR1 is MGHRA, CDR2 YSYEKL, per germline. This CDR3 spans 16 amino acids. The V segment lost 4 bases and the J segment 5 bases; nucleotides outside the gene matches: 8. The CDR3 nucleotides are TGCGCCAGCAGCCCAACTCTAGCGGGGGGGCCGGAGACCCAGTACTTC. Translation: CASSPTLAGGPETQYF.

The genes are TRBV7-8 and TRBJ2-1, with 11 bases identical to TRBD2. The CDR3 totals 16 residues. Germline V lookup: CDR1 SGHVS, CDR2 FQNEAQ. After removal of 5 bases from V and 3 bases from J, the junction contained 6 bases not matched to a gene. The CDR3 spells CASSPTGTSGYNEQFF. Here the CDR3 DNA reads TGTGCCAGCAGCCCTACCGGGACTAGCGGCTACAATGAGCAGTTCTTC.

This clone was recorded once. J is TRBJ2-7 and V is TRBV5-1; 9 nucleotides agree with TRBD1. This CDR3 is built from 14 residues. Losses at the gene ends were 4 bases for V and 6 bases for J; bases not matched to a gene: 8. Germline CDR1 and CDR2: SGHRS and YFSETQ. The CDR3 sequence is CASSQDRGPLEQYF. DNA of the CDR3: TGCGCCAGCAGCCAGGACAGGGGTCCGCTCGAGCAGTACTTC.

This clone has a single count. CDR3 in amino acids: CASSLFQRRTGWVQPQHF. The CDR3 DNA reads as TGCGCCAGCAGCTTGTTCCAAAGGAGGACAGGGTGGGTGCAGCCCCAGCATTTT. The gene calls are TRBV5-1 and TRBJ1-5, with 8 bases aligning to TRBD1. The trim removed 1 base at V and 7 bases at J, leaving 16 bases unmatched. Germline values: CDR1 SGHRS, CDR2 YFSETQ. CDR3 size: 18 residues.

The chain combines TRBV6-5 with TRBJ1-2, with D possibly matching TRBD1 (5 bases). CDR1 MNHEY and CDR2 SVGAGI come from the germline V gene. Between the trimmed V and J ends, which lost 0 bases and 3 bases, there was a span of 11 bases. The CDR3 contains 15 residues. CDR3 amino acids: CASSYSAGVDYGYTF. The CDR3 DNA is TGTGCCAGCAGTTACTCGGCGGGGGTCGACTATGGCTACACCTTC.

This clone showed up just a few times. The rearrangement links TRBV30 to TRBJ1-2; no definite D call. The ends were cut back, 2 bases at V and 4 bases at J, with 23 bases in the middle. From germline, CDR1 is GTSNPN and CDR2 SVGIG (reference sequence). CDR3 length: 17 residues. The CDR3 reads CAWSPIFREPLPYGYTF. The CDR3 DNA is TGTGCCTGGAGTCCTATATTTCGAGAACCATTGCCCTATGGCTACACCTTC. Looking up the rest from reference TRBV30 and TRBJ1-2 gives the full variable domain: SQTIHQWPATLVQPVGSPLSLECTVEGTSNPNLYWYRQAAGRGLQLLFYSVGIGQISSEVPQNLSASRPQDRQFILSSKKLLLSDSGFYLCAWSPIFREPLPYGYTFGSGTRLTVV.

This clone was detected only once. The rearrangement joins TRBV19 to TRBJ2-1, with 10 bases identical to TRBD1. The V segment lost 0 bases and the J segment 1 base; nucleotides outside the gene matches: 6. There are 18 residues in the CDR3. The germline gives CDR1 LNHDA, CDR2 SQIVND (reference sequence). The CDR3 loop reads CASSIEGWTGGSYNEQFF. The DNA for the CDR3 is TGTGCCAGTAGTATAGAGGGTTGGACAGGGGGTTCCTACAATGAGCAGTTCTTC.

The chain employs TRBV12-5 and TRBJ2-5; no clear D. V was cut by 4 bases and J by 2 bases, with 11 bases left in between. Germline-derived CDR1 and CDR2 are LGHNT and FRNRAP. This CDR3 is built from 14 residues. The CDR3 nucleotides are TGTGCTAGTGGTTCCCCCCCCACTCAAGAGACCCAGTACTTC. Amino acids: CASGSPPTQETQYF.

J is TRBJ2-7 and V is TRBV3-1 (or the pseudogene TRBV3-2), with 10 bases aligning to TRBD2. Trimming took 4 bases from V and 0 from J; bases not matched to a gene: 6. CDR3 size: 16 residues. Germline loops: CDR1 LGHDT, CDR2 YNNKEL (reference sequence). CDR3 loop: CASSRMGLANSYEQYF. The CDR3 nucleotides are TGTGCCAGCAGCCGCATGGGACTAGCGAACTCCTACGAGCAGTACTTC.

This sequence joins TRBV9 and TRBJ2-1; the match to TRBD2 covers 8 bases. The germline gives CDR1 SGDLS, CDR2 YYNGEE. There are 14 residues in the CDR3. With 1 base clipped from V and 9 bases from J, the junction kept 6 bases outside the gene matches. The CDR3 region is CASSVSGGYSEQFF. The CDR3 DNA reads as TGTGCCAGCAGCGTAAGCGGGGGATATAGTGAGCAGTTCTTC.